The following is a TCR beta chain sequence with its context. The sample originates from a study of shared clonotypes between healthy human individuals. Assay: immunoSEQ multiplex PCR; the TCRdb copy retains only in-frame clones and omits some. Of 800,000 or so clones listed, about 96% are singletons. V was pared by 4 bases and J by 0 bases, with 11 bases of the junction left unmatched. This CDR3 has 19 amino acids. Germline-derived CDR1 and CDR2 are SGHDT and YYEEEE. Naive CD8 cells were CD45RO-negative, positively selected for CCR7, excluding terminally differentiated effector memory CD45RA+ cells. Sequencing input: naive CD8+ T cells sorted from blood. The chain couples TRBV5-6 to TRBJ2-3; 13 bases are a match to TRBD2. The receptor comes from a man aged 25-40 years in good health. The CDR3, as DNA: TGTGCCAGCAGCCCTTGGGAGGGGACTAGCGGGATTAGCACAGATACGCAGTATTTT. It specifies CASSPWEGTSGISTDTQYF.